The 22 T cell receptor beta chains presented below share a single source sample, sequenced in a study of T cell repertoires in cytomegalovirus infection. MiXCR, applied by TCRdb to the reads, yields one record per CDR3 protein. The sample yields about 310,000 distinct CDR3 sequences, roughly 25% seen once. Their cognate antigens are unknown. The material sequenced was cultured PBMCs, taken from culture after CMV antigen stimulation. These receptors all come from a human donor in good health (CMV status not recorded). Some clones in this sample may be carry-over from other donors' samples.

The genes are TRBV5-5 and TRBJ2-3; 7 bases match TRBD1. This CDR3 has 15 amino acids. Trimming removed 6 bases from V and 2 bases from J; junction bases left unmatched: 9. The germline CDR1 and CDR2 sequences are SGHKS and YYEKEE (reference sequence). The CDR3: CASTTGTVDTDTQYF. CDR3 coding DNA: TGTGCCAGCACCACCGGGACAGTAGACACAGATACGCAGTATTTT.

This clonotype was counted between two and nine times. V gene TRBV15 combines with J gene TRBJ2-1, with D possibly TRBD2 on 5 matching bases. The CDR3 length is 13 residues. CDR1 and CDR2 (germline): LNHNV, YYDKDF (reference sequence). Trimming shortened V by 8 bases and J by 8 bases, and 16 bases separated the two germline ends. The CDR3 nucleotides read TGTGCCACCCCCGAGATGAGCGGAGATGAGCAGTTCTTC. Translated: CATPEMSGDEQFF.

This clonotype turned up a few times. The rearrangement links TRBV7-2 to TRBJ2-5, with D possibly matching TRBD1 (6 bases). The CDR3 is 15 amino acids. The V and J ends lost 5 bases and 3 bases respectively, with 16 bases between them. Germline CDR1 SGHTA, CDR2 FQGNSA. This CDR3 reads CASSPRSTGEETQYF. The CDR3 DNA reads TGTGCCAGCAGCCCCCGCTCGACAGGAGAAGAGACCCAGTACTTC.

This clonotype appeared many times. The CDR3 sequence is CASSFEVLSATNEKLFF. The CDR3 DNA sequence: TGTGCCAGCAGTTTTGAGGTGTTGTCCGCAACTAATGAAAAACTGTTTTTT. This chain links TRBV28 with TRBJ1-4; D not resolved. The germline CDR1 and CDR2 sequences are MDHEN and SYDVKM. CDR3 length: 17 residues. V shed 3 bases and J shed 0 bases, with 14 bases lying between them.

This clonotype was recorded once. CDR3 sequence (DNA): TGTGCCAGCAGCTTAATGGGTGGATCTGGAAACACCATATATTTT. Its translation: CASSLMGGSGNTIYF. The V and J genes are TRBV7-3 and TRBJ1-3, with D hard to call. Germline values: CDR1 SGHTA, CDR2 FQGTGA. The CDR3 is 15 residues long. V was clipped by 1 base and J by 1 base, with 8 bases between them.

The CDR3 loop is CASSLEGGSSYNEQFF. The CDR3 DNA reads as TGTGCCAGCAGCTTGGAAGGCGGCAGCTCCTACAATGAGCAGTTCTTC. The chain carries TRBV5-4 and TRBJ2-1; D gene ambiguous. This CDR3 has 16 residues. The germline CDR1 and CDR2 sequences are SGHNT and YYREEE (reference sequence). V lost 0 bases to trimming and J lost 0 bases, with 10 bases between them. The variable domain in full, completed from reference TRBV5-4 and TRBJ2-1, reads ETGVTQSPTHLIKTRGQQVTLRCSSQSGHNTVSWYQQALGQGPQFIFQYYREEENGRGNFPPRFSGLQFPNYSSELNVNALELDDSALYLCASSLEGGSSYNEQFFGPGTRLTVL.

This clonotype was detected a few times. This chain connects TRBV7-8 to TRBJ1-2; D remains unclear. Trimming stripped 3 bases from V and 6 bases from J, with 17 bases between. CDR1 and CDR2 from the germline V gene are SGHVS and FQNEAQ. There are 15 residues in the CDR3. The CDR3 sequence is CASSFSVDGVDGYTF. The CDR3 nucleotides are TGTGCCAGCAGCTTCTCTGTAGATGGGGTTGATGGCTACACCTTC.

This clonotype occurred many times. The chain employs TRBV11-3 and TRBJ2-1, with a possible D match to TRBD2 (5 bases). The CDR3 is 15 amino acids. Per germline, CDR1 SGHNT and CDR2 YENEEA. Trimming cost V 8 bases and J 3 bases, with 17 bases left between them. CDR3 amino acids: CASGSGERNYNEQFF. The CDR3 DNA sequence: TGTGCCAGCGGATCCGGGGAACGAAACTACAATGAGCAGTTCTTC. The entire variable domain, with the rest obtained from reference TRBV11-3 and TRBJ2-1, is as follows: EAGVVQSPRYKIIEKKQPVAFWCNPISGHNTLYWYLQNLGQGPELLIRYENEEAVDDSQLPKDRFSAERLKGVDSTLKIQPAELGDSAVYLCASGSGERNYNEQFFGPGTRLTVL.

This clonotype has at least ten counts. CDR3 nucleotides: TGTGCCAGCAGCCCCAGTGCGCTAGCGGGCCGCGGTGAGCAGTTCTTC. Protein: CASSPSALAGRGEQFF. The V gene is TRBV7-2, the J gene TRBJ2-1; 8 bases agree with TRBD2. The CDR3 totals 16 residues. Germline V gives CDR1 SGHTA, CDR2 FQGNSA. V was pared by 5 bases and J by 9 bases, with 15 bases of the junction left unmatched. Filled out from reference TRBV7-2 and TRBJ2-1, the complete variable domain reads GAGVSQSPSNKVTEKGKDVELRCDPISGHTALYWYRQSLGQGLEFLIYFQGNSAPDKSGLPSDRFSAERTGGSVSTLTIQRTQQEDSAVYLCASSPSALAGRGEQFFGPGTRLTVL.

The chain links TRBV7-9 to TRBJ1-4; maybe TRBD1 (5 bases). Looked up from germline, CDR1 is SEHNR and CDR2 is FQNEAQ (reference sequence). This CDR3 spans 15 amino acids. The germline V and J ends were trimmed by 5 bases and 8 bases, with 18 bases remaining between them. The CDR3 coding sequence is TGTGCCAGCAGCATGGGGACCGACGCGGGAGAAAAACTGTTTTTT. The encoded protein is CASSMGTDAGEKLFF. The variable domain in full, completed from reference TRBV7-9 and TRBJ1-4, reads DTGVSQNPRHKITKRGQNVTFRCDPISEHNRLYWYRQTLGQGPEFLTYFQNEAQLEKSRLLSDRFSAERPKGSFSTLEIQRTEQGDSAMYLCASSMGTDAGEKLFFGSGTQLSVL.

This clonotype is medium-sized. J is TRBJ1-1 and V is TRBV7-8; 7 bases align to TRBD1. CDR3 length equals 16 residues. The germline CDR1 and CDR2 sequences are SGHVS and FQNEAQ. V lost 5 bases and J lost 0; bases outside the gene matches: 9. The CDR3 bases are TGTGCCAGCAGCCGAACCCCGACAGGGTTGAACACTGAAGCTTTCTTT. Translation: CASSRTPTGLNTEAFF.

Remarks on this clonotype: Mismatch with germline at one junction end may stem from a read error. This chain connects TRBV3-1 to TRBJ2-2; D is possibly TRBD2 (5 bases). CDR1 LGHDT and CDR2 YNNKEL come from the germline V gene (reference sequence). CDR3 length: 13 residues. CDR3 coding DNA: TGTGCCAGCAGACAACTTAACACCGGGGAGCTGTTGTTT. This translates into CASRQLNTGELLF. Variable domain in full (rest from reference TRBV3-1 and TRBJ2-2): DTAVSQTPKYLVTQMGNDKSIKCEQNLGHDTMYWYKQDSKKFLKIMFSYNNKELIINETVPNRFSPKSPDKAHLNLHINSLELGDSAVYFCASRQLNTGELLFGEGSRLTVL.

The chain joins TRBV18 to TRBJ1-5, with 10 bases lining up with TRBD1. Germline lookup yields CDR1 KGHSH and CDR2 LQKENI. V lost 0 bases, J lost 4 bases, and 9 bases stayed unmatched. This CDR3 has 18 residues. The CDR3 loop is CASSPPLLPGQGNQPQHF. CDR3 DNA sequence: TGTGCCAGCTCACCACCCCTACTCCCGGGACAGGGGAATCAGCCCCAGCATTTT.

The V gene is TRBV11-3, the J gene TRBJ1-1; D not certain. The ends were cut back, 0 bases at V and 1 base at J, with 9 bases in the middle. The germline V gene encodes CDR1 SGHNT and CDR2 YENEEA. The CDR3 covers 15 residues. CDR3 in DNA: TGTGCCAGCAGCTTAGATGGAGAATCGAACACTGAAGCTTTCTTT. Translating gives CASSLDGESNTEAFF. Full variable domain (missing parts from reference TRBV11-3 and TRBJ1-1): EAGVVQSPRYKIIEKKQPVAFWCNPISGHNTLYWYLQNLGQGPELLIRYENEEAVDDSQLPKDRFSAERLKGVDSTLKIQPAELGDSAVYLCASSLDGESNTEAFFGQGTRLTVV.

This chain links TRBV4-3 with TRBJ2-1; 10 bases match TRBD2. This CDR3 has 16 amino acids. The V gene end was trimmed by 0 bases and the J gene end by 9 bases; junction bases not matched to a gene: 8. Germline CDR1 is LGHNA and CDR2 is YSLEER. The CDR3 region is CASSQDEASGSTEQFF. The DNA of the CDR3 is TGCGCCAGCAGCCAAGATGAAGCTAGCGGGAGTACTGAGCAGTTCTTC.

This chain connects TRBV4-2 to TRBJ2-1, with 9 bases fitting TRBD2. The germline V gene encodes CDR1 LGHNA and CDR2 YNFKEQ. CDR3 length: 17 residues. The trim removed 0 bases at V and 7 bases at J, leaving 10 bases unmatched. The CDR3 protein is CASSQDRGSGSRNEQFF. CDR3 nucleotide sequence: TGTGCCAGCAGCCAAGATCGAGGTAGCGGGAGTCGGAATGAGCAGTTCTTC.

The chain is built from TRBV7-6 and TRBJ1-1; D uncertain. The CDR3 consists of 11 residues. V gave up 9 bases and J gave up 0 bases, with 5 bases separating them. Looked up from germline, CDR1 is SGHVS and CDR2 is FNYEAQ. This chain's CDR3 is CASAVNTEAFF. The CDR3, as DNA: TGTGCCAGTGCAGTGAACACTGAAGCTTTCTTT.

The table lists this clonotype with a count of one. DNA for the CDR3: TGTGCCACCAGTGATGCAGGAAACTATGGCTACACCTTC. Encoded protein: CATSDAGNYGYTF. The rearrangement joins TRBV24-1 to TRBJ1-2; D is undetermined. CDR1 is KGHDR, CDR2 SFDVKD, per germline. V lost 3 bases and J 2 bases, leaving 6 bases between the germline ends. The CDR3 sequence is 13 residues long.

This clonotype occurred a few times. The rearrangement joins TRBV11-2 to TRBJ2-3; D unresolved. The CDR3 sequence is 14 residues long. V was pared by 5 bases and J by 3 bases, with 12 bases between. Per germline, CDR1 SGHAT and CDR2 FQNNGV. CDR3 DNA sequence: TGTGCCAGCAGCCTACTGGGTATGACAGATACGCAGTATTTT. Protein sequence: CASSLLGMTDTQYF. The full variable domain, in which reference TRBV11-2 and TRBJ2-3 provide the parts outside the CDR3, is EAGVAQSPRYKIIEKRQSVAFWCNPISGHATLYWYQQILGQGPKLLIQFQNNGVVDDSQLPKDRFSAERLKGVDSTLKIQPAKLEDSAVYLCASSLLGMTDTQYFGPGTRLTVL.

CDR3 region: CASSRRRGNTGELFF. CDR3 sequence (DNA): TGCGCCAGCAGCCGGCGCAGGGGGAACACCGGGGAGCTGTTTTTT. The chain has TRBV4-3 and TRBJ2-2; possible D gene TRBD1, 6 bases. The germline CDR1 and CDR2 sequences are LGHNA and YSLEER. The length of the CDR3 is 15 residues. V was shortened by 4 bases and J by 1 base, with 10 bases between the two germline ends.

Only a few counts were recorded for this clonotype. This chain links TRBV3-1 with TRBJ2-1; tentatively, D is TRBD1 or TRBD2 (6 bases each). V was cut by 2 bases and J by 8 bases, with 16 bases left in between. The CDR3 runs to 15 residues. Germline CDR1 is LGHDT and CDR2 is YNNKEL (reference sequence). The CDR3 spells CASSQRPYREDEQFF. The CDR3 DNA reads as TGTGCCAGCAGCCAAAGACCCTACAGGGAGGATGAGCAGTTCTTC.

This clonotype was detected only a few times. The chain employs TRBV5-4 and TRBJ1-1; D not certain. The CDR3 has 14 amino acids. Trimming took 1 base from V and 1 from J, leaving 8 bases between them. Germline loops: CDR1 SGHNT, CDR2 YYREEE (reference sequence). The CDR3 DNA reads as TGTGCCAGCAGCTTGCAGGTTTCGAACACTGAAGCTTTCTTT. Encoded protein: CASSLQVSNTEAFF.